The source of this TCR beta chain is a study of T cells in Graves' hyperthyroidism and ophthalmopathy. Any patient presenting with uncontrolled infection, other autoimmune disease, pregnancy or lactation was left out. The germline V gene encodes CDR1 SGHRS and CDR2 YFSETQ. CDR3 length equals 13 residues. Trimming cost V 7 bases and J 4 bases; bases outside gene matches: 4. The TCR beta CDR3 regions underwent amplification using RNA transcripts as the source. TCR CDR3 regions were first amplified by RT-PCR with HTBI primers. One entry per CDR3 protein results from TCRdb running MiXCR on the multiplex PCR reads. In the table there are about 410,000 distinct CDR3 sequences, 14% of which are singletons.

This chain links TRBV5-1 with TRBJ2-3; TRBD2 aligns across 9 bases. The receptor's source is a woman between 25 and 40 years old with Graves' ophthalmopathy. Sequencing was done on a sample of blood. The CDR3 coding sequence is TGCGCCAGCGCTAGCGGGGTGTCAGATACGCAGTATTTT. Amino acid sequence: CASASGVSDTQYF. Supplemented by reference TRBV5-1 and TRBJ2-3, the full variable domain reads KAGVTQTPRYLIKTRGQQVTLSCSPISGHRSVSWYQQTPGQGLQFLFEYFSETQRNKGNFPGRFSGRQFSNSRSEMNVSTLELGDSALYLCASASGVSDTQYFGPGTRLTVL.